This record covers a single T cell receptor (beta chain). Its antigen is not known. A multiplex PCR was run with 60 Vbeta primers and 13 Jbeta primers. Under the authors' procedure: Later, 65 million to 85 million unique TCR beta chains were counted in an analysis, and about 10 million of them were shared. Profiled with immunoSEQ multiplex PCR; TCRdb holds only in-frame clones, not every one. V and J calls and clone size follow that table, whereas D and trimming were derived from the DNA. This sample has a few hundred thousand clones, with under 90% found just once. This specimen belongs to a study of cytomegalovirus exposure and HLA in healthy donors. Study information: As an earlier analysis found, roughly 180 million T cells yielded about 120 million unique TCR beta sequences.

This CDR3 is built from 15 residues. V dropped 5 bases and J dropped 3; count of bases not matched to a gene: 6. The germline V gene has CDR1 SGHVS and CDR2 FQNEAQ. Each donor was nominally healthy when sampled (though unrecorded immune exposures were likely). Whole-study findings and limits: The productive fraction for most TCR beta V segments was about 87% or about 30% in an earlier analysis.

This TCR came from a girl aged 2 to 10 in good health and CMV-seronegative. The sample consisted of PBMCs. The rearrangement uses TRBV7-8 and TRBJ1-2; 10 nucleotides align to TRBD1. CDR3 region: CASSPDRGPDYGYTF. Here the CDR3 DNA reads TGTGCCAGCAGCCCCGACAGGGGGCCAGACTATGGCTACACCTTC.